The present TCR beta chain was sequenced within a study of breast tumors, draining lymph nodes, adjacent tissues. Study outcomes and limitations: Compared with basal-like, luminal-like tumors shared significantly more repertoire with nontumor tissue.

Breast cancer patients provided tissue from their axillary draining lymph nodes. The CDR3 extends over 15 amino acids. Trimming left V 3 bases short and J 1 base short, with 10 bases between. Germline-derived CDR1 and CDR2 are MGHDK and SYGVNS. In this sample, this clonotype turned up once. Its antigen is undetermined. TCRdb reprocessed the multiplex PCR reads via MiXCR and lists one record per CDR3 protein. Of 200,000 or so distinct CDR3 sequences in the sample, 31% were seen once. The V and J genes are TRBV25-1 and TRBJ1-5, with D perhaps TRBD1 (6 bases). This sequence was found in a female donor with breast cancer. Some clones in this sample may be carry-over from other donors' samples. Material: axillary lymph node tissue. CDR3 amino acids: CASSEQGRSNQPQHF. The DNA for the CDR3 is TGTGCCAGCAGTGAGCAGGGGAGAAGCAATCAGCCCCAGCATTTT.